Listed below are T cell receptor beta chains from one sample, sequenced in a study of beta chain features in type 1 diabetes. Profiled with immunoSEQ multiplex PCR; TCRdb holds only in-frame clones, not every one. The sample contains a few hundred thousand clones, roughly an eighth of which appear only once. What was sequenced was naive CD4+ T cells from blood. These receptors all stem from a man aged 25 to 40 with type 1 diabetes. CDR3s include the opening cysteine and the closing phenylalanine or tryptophan. The D gene is left open where the match is weak. Rows may omit the clone size; those that give it use once, few, many or a size class.

CDR3aa | CDR3nt | j_gene | abundance | d_gene | v_gene
CASSLGGSIQETQYF | TGTGCCAGCAGCTTAGGGGGCAGTATCCAAGAGACCCAGTACTTC | TRBJ2-5 | few | . | TRBV7-3
CASTLDRNNEQFF | TGTGCCAGCACCCTGGACAGGAACAATGAGCAGTTCTTC | TRBJ2-1 | few | TRBD1 | TRBV7-9
CASSLQGATNEKLFF | TGCGCCAGCAGCTTACAGGGAGCAACTAATGAAAAACTGTTTTTT | TRBJ1-4 | few | . | TRBV5-1
CASSFPERDDNEQYF | TGTGCCAGCAGCTTCCCCGAGAGGGATGACAACGAGCAGTACTTC | TRBJ2-7 | . | . | TRBV7-9
CASSYSRTGDGYTF | TGTGCCAGCAGTTACTCGAGAACAGGGGATGGCTACACCTTC | TRBJ1-2 | . | TRBD1 | TRBV6-5
CASSPSGSTDTQYF | TGTGCCAGCAGTCCCAGCGGGAGCACAGATACGCAGTATTTT | TRBJ2-3 | few | . | TRBV7-9
CASSLVRDNEQFF | TGTGCTAGCAGCTTAGTCAGGGACAATGAGCAGTTCTTC | TRBJ2-1 | few | . | TRBV7-7
CAWSPGLSNTEAFF | TGTGCCTGGAGTCCGGGACTCTCGAACACTGAAGCTTTCTTT | TRBJ1-1 | few | . | TRBV30
CASSLQTDMNTEAFF | TGTGCCAGCAGCCTTCAGACAGATATGAACACTGAAGCTTTCTTT | TRBJ1-1 | . | . | TRBV7-2
CASNKEREKLFF | TGTGCCAGCAACAAAGAACGTGAAAAACTGTTTTTT | TRBJ1-4 | few | . | TRBV28
CASSSGGSTEAFF | TGTGCCAGCAGCAGCGGGGGGAGCACTGAAGCTTTCTTT | TRBJ1-1 | . | . | TRBV2
CAWSATGGREKLFF | TGTGCCTGGAGTGCAACAGGGGGGCGTGAAAAACTGTTTTTT | TRBJ1-4 | few | TRBD1 | TRBV30
CASSFHGDRELFF | TGTGCCAGCAGCTTCCACGGAGACCGGGAGCTGTTTTTT | TRBJ2-2 | . | . | TRBV7-3
CASSPAGAYGYTF | TGTGCCAGCAGTCCAGCGGGGGCCTATGGCTACACCTTC | TRBJ1-2 | few | . | TRBV28
CASSHLAGGAETQYF | TGTGCCAGCAGCCATTTAGCGGGGGGGGCAGAGACCCAGTACTTC | TRBJ2-5 | few | TRBD2 | TRBV28
CASSLVTGRNSGANVLTF | TGTGCCAGCAGCTTGGTGACAGGGAGGAATTCTGGGGCCAACGTCCTGACTTTC | TRBJ2-6 | few | . | TRBV5-6
CASYEGAGNEQFF | TGTGCCAGCTACGAGGGAGCGGGCAATGAGCAGTTCTTC | TRBJ2-1 | . | . | TRBV18
CASSLWRGPNYGYTF | TGTGCCAGCAGTTTATGGAGGGGGCCTAACTATGGCTACACCTTC | TRBJ1-2 | few | TRBD1 | TRBV28
CATMTSGTTNEQFF | TGTGCCACCATGACTAGCGGGACCACGAATGAGCAGTTCTTC | TRBJ2-1 | few | TRBD2 | TRBV15
CASSQDLTGGAYEQYF | TGCGCCAGCAGCCAAGATTTGACAGGGGGAGCGTACGAGCAGTACTTC | TRBJ2-7 | few | TRBD1 | TRBV4-3
CASSYQFGGRDTQYF | TGTGCCAGCAGTTACCAGTTCGGCGGGAGGGATACGCAGTATTTT | TRBJ2-3 | few | TRBD2 | TRBV6-5
CASSPVQGSYEQYF | TGTGCCAGCTCACCAGTCCAGGGTTCCTACGAGCAGTACTTC | TRBJ2-7 | few | . | TRBV18
CSVSGTGDTEAFF | TGCAGCGTCTCCGGGACAGGGGACACTGAAGCTTTCTTT | TRBJ1-1 | few | TRBD1 | TRBV29-1
CASSDESGATTQYF | TGTGCCAGCAGTGATGAAAGTGGGGCGACGACCCAGTACTTC | TRBJ2-5 | . | . | TRBV2
CSVTGLAGPTDTQYF | TGCAGCGTAACAGGACTAGCGGGGCCCACAGATACGCAGTATTTT | TRBJ2-3 | . | TRBD2 | TRBV29-1
CASTSRWGGTDTQYF | TGTGCCAGCACCTCCCGGTGGGGGGGCACAGATACGCAGTATTTT | TRBJ2-3 | few | . | TRBV9
CSAPTAYEQYF | TGCAGTGCACCGACAGCTTACGAGCAGTACTTC | TRBJ2-7 | . | . | TRBV20-1
CASSLVRPLYNEQFF | TGCGCCAGCAGCTTGGTGCGGCCTCTTTACAATGAGCAGTTCTTC | TRBJ2-1 | . | . | TRBV5-1
CASSPRGTISYEQYF | TGTGCCAGCTCACCACGAGGGACTATCTCCTACGAGCAGTACTTC | TRBJ2-7 | . | TRBD2 | TRBV18
CAWSVQGVMNTEAFF | TGTGCCTGGAGTGTACAAGGGGTAATGAACACTGAAGCTTTCTTT | TRBJ1-1 | . | . | TRBV30
CASSSDRYYEQYF | TGTGCCAGCAGCTCGGACAGGTACTACGAGCAGTACTTC | TRBJ2-7 | few | TRBD1 | TRBV7-2
CASSEALWASNYGYTF | TGTGCCAGCAGTGAAGCGCTTTGGGCATCAAACTATGGCTACACCTTC | TRBJ1-2 | . | . | TRBV6-1
CASSVRSGQGTDTQYF | TGTGCCAGCAGCGTACGAAGCGGCCAAGGCACAGATACGCAGTATTTT | TRBJ2-3 | . | . | TRBV9
CSVTGHTGLREQYF | TGCAGCGTGACCGGCCATACTGGGCTCCGGGAGCAGTACTTC | TRBJ2-7 | . | . | TRBV29-1
CAYQPGLAGKQYF | TGTGCCTACCAACCGGGACTAGCGGGAAAGCAGTACTTC | TRBJ2-7 | . | TRBD2 | TRBV30
CASREIAGADTQYF | TGTGCCAGCAGAGAGATAGCGGGAGCAGATACGCAGTATTTT | TRBJ2-3 | . | TRBD2 | TRBV2
CASSPLAGGREQYF | TGTGCCAGCAGCCCCCTAGCGGGAGGGCGCGAGCAGTACTTC | TRBJ2-7 | few | TRBD2 | TRBV11-2
CASSLAPSGDQETQYF | TGCGCCAGCAGCTTGGCGCCTAGCGGGGACCAAGAGACCCAGTACTTC | TRBJ2-5 | . | TRBD2 | TRBV5-1